The rows below give T cell receptor beta chains drawn from one sample of a study of shared clonotypes between healthy human individuals. Clones were read by immunoSEQ multiplex PCR, and TCRdb kept only the in-frame ones, dropping some. This sample has about 1.1 million clones, with 70% to 85% found just once. Sequenced: memory CD4+ T cells from PBMCs. The receptors here all came from a man in his late teens or twenties in good health. Some clones in this sample may be carry-over from other donors' samples. Each CDR3 is given without its conserved first and last residue. Expanded clones get a size class; other rows say once, few or many, or leave the size out.

cdr3_length	clone_size	j_call	v_call	cdr3_aa
14	-	TRBJ2-1	TRBV5-4	ASSPGGTSGYNEQF
12	-	TRBJ2-1	TRBV19	ASSPGTVGWLQF
10	few	TRBJ1-2	TRBV6-1	ASGYVGSGYT
10	-	TRBJ2-7	TRBV2	ASSTGWYEQY
11	-	TRBJ2-1	TRBV28	ASRPGLVHEQF
14	-	TRBJ2-7	TRBV18	ASSPRMEGAGNEQY
12	-	TRBJ2-1	TRBV2	ASSESDGYNEQF
13	-	TRBJ2-6	TRBV6-6	ASSYSGSGANVLT
13	-	TRBJ2-3	TRBV7-6	ASSLDSGSRDTQY
13	-	TRBJ1-3	TRBV19	ASSPNRDGGNTIY
12	-	TRBJ2-1	TRBV5-1	ASSLGDSSNEQF
13	-	TRBJ1-1	TRBV28	ASSLGTGGVTEAF
15	-	TRBJ2-2	TRBV30	AWSPMTGGIDTGELF
12	few	TRBJ2-2	TRBV7-3	ASSLAGSPGELF
13	-	TRBJ1-4	TRBV5-1	ASTQGHRVNEKLF
10	-	TRBJ2-7	TRBV18	ASSPGGAQQY
16	-	TRBJ2-3	TRBV11-2	ASSPGLAGWERTDTQY
10	-	TRBJ2-7	TRBV9	ASSRDNYEQY
12	-	TRBJ1-5	TRBV6-1	ASNPETGVQPQH
13	-	TRBJ1-5	TRBV28	ASSPGTVSNQPQH
15	-	TRBJ2-5	TRBV5-1	ASSLAGTGEEVVPQY
13	-	TRBJ1-1	TRBV7-2	ASSLRAGPNTEAF
12	-	TRBJ1-3	TRBV28	ASTPGTAGNTIY
11	-	TRBJ1-2	TRBV6-1	ASTSRSGAGYT
15	few	TRBJ2-4	TRBV4-1	ASSQIGTGVGKNIQY
14	-	TRBJ2-5	TRBV2	ASSPNPGRREETQY
11	many	TRBJ1-1	TRBV6-6	ASTDQGGAEAF
11	-	TRBJ1-1	TRBV29-1	SVAGTGYTEAF
14	-	TRBJ2-6	TRBV27	ASSRTSPSGANVLT
15	-	TRBJ2-5	TRBV7-8	ASSSKVFIGQQETQY
9	-	TRBJ2-1	TRBV20-1	SAPDRGPQF
12	-	TRBJ2-7	TRBV5-1	ASSPGLAGVEQY
12	-	TRBJ1-2	TRBV6-5	ATLPPGPTAGYT
12	-	TRBJ2-5	TRBV5-1	ASSSRTGSETQY
11	-	TRBJ1-5	TRBV9	ASSVGIGQPQH
12	-	TRBJ2-1	TRBV7-9	ASSSTGGVNEQF
14	-	TRBJ1-4	TRBV5-4	ASSYEPNRDPGKLF
10	-	TRBJ1-2	TRBV6-5	ASSLPPGGYT
12	-	TRBJ2-5	TRBV29-1	SVVNTGGEETQY
10	-	TRBJ2-3	TRBV28	ASSYDRGTRY
13	-	TRBJ1-5	TRBV6-6	ASSPEGGSHQPQH